Given below is one T cell receptor beta chain in context. From germline, CDR1 is MNHNS and CDR2 SASEGT. This CDR3 is 13 amino acids long. Trimming removed 5 bases from V and 2 bases from J, with 10 bases in between. The primer mix had 52 TRBV and 13 TRBJ primers. Repertoires were generated with immunoSEQ multiplex PCR, while TCRdb's copy carries only in-frame clones and drops some. Of around 10,000 clones listed, under 90% are singletons. These data originate in a study of regulatory T cells. The chain combines TRBV6-1 with TRBJ2-7; D perhaps matches TRBD2 (5 bases). Specimen: CD8+ T cells sorted from blood. This TCR derives from a person aged 18-35 years with CD3G deficiency. CDR3 coding DNA: TGTGCCAGCAGTTATCCCGGGACCTACGAGCAGTACTTC. It yields the protein CASSYPGTYEQYF.